This TCR beta chain was recovered during a study of control samples from healthy donors and cancer patients. The CDR3 contains 15 residues. Trimming removed 8 bases at V and 2 bases at J, with 16 bases between. Germline CDR1 reads SNHLY; CDR2 reads FYNNEI. Sequencing was performed with immunoSEQ multiplex PCR; in TCRdb, only in-frame clones are kept and a portion is missing. Among some 250,000 clones, about four fifths were seen once, and the ten largest hold about an eighth. This clonotype was sampled from a woman between 55 and 75 years old with lung cancer. Sample: PBMCs. This sequence joins TRBV2 and TRBJ2-1, with D perhaps matching TRBD1 (6 bases). CDR3 sequence: CASVGGQGPYNEQFF. CDR3 sequence (DNA): TGTGCCAGCGTTGGCGGGCAGGGGCCCTACAATGAGCAGTTCTTC.